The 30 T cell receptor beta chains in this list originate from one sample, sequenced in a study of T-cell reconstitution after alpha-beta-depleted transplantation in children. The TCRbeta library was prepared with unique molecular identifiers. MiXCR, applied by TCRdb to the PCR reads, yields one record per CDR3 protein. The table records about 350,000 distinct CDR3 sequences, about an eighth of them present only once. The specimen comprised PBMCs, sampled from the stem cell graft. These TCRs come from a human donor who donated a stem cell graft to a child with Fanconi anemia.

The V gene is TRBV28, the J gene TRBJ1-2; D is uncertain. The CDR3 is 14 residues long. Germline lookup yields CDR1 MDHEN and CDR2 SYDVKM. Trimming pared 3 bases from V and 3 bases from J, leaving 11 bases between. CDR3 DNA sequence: TGTGCCAGCAGTTTTCCTTCGAGTGACTATGGCTACACCTTC. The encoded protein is CASSFPSSDYGYTF.

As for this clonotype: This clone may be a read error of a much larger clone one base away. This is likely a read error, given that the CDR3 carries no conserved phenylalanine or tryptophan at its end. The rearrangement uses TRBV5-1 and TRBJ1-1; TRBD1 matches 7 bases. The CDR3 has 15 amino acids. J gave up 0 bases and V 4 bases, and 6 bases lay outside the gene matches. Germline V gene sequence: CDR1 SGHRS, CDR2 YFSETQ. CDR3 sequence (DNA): TGCGCCAGCAGCCCCTCCGGGACAGTGAACACTGAAGCTTTCTAT. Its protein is CASSPSGTVNTEAFY.

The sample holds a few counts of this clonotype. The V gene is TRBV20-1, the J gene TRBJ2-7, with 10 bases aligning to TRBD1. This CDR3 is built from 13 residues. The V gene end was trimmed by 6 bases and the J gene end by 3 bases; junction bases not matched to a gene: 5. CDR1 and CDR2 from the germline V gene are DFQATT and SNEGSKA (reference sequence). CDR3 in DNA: TGCAGTGCCGGGACAGGGGCGCTCTACGAGCAGTACTTC. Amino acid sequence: CSAGTGALYEQYF.

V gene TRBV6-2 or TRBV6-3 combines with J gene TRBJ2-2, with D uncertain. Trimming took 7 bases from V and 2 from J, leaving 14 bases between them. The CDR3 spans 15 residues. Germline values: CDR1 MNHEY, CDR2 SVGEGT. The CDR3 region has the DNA TGTGCCAGCAAGGCCCTGCAGCTTAACACCGGGGAGCTGTTTTTT. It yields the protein CASKALQLNTGELFF.

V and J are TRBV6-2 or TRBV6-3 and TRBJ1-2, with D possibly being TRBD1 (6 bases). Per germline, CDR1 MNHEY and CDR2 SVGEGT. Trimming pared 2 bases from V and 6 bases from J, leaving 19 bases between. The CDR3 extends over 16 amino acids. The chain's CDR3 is CASSYPTSGGLNGYTF. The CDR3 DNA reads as TGTGCCAGCAGTTACCCGACCTCGGGGGGGCTGAATGGCTACACCTTC.

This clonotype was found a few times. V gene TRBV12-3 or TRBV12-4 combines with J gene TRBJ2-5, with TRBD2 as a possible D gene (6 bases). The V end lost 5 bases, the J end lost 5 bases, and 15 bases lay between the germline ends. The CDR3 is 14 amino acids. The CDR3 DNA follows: TGTGCCAGCAGTCTGCGGGGAGTCCAGGAGACCCAGTACTTC. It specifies CASSLRGVQETQYF.

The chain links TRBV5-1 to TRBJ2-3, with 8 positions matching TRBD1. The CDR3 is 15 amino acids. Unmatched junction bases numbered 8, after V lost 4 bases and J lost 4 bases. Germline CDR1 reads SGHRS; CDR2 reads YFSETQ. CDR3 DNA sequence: TGCGCCAGCAGCGCCGGACAGGGTAGCCCAGATACGCAGTATTTT. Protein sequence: CASSAGQGSPDTQYF.

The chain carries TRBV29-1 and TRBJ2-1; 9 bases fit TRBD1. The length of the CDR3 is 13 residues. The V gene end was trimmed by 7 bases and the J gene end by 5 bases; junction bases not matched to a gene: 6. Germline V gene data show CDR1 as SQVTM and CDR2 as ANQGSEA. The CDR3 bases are TGCAGCGCGAGACAGGGGGGGAACAATGAGCAGTTCTTC. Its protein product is CSARQGGNNEQFF.

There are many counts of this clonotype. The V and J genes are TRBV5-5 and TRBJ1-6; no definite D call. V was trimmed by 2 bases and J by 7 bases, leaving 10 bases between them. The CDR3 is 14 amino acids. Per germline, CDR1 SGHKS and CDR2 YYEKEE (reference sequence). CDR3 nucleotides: TGTGCCAGCAGCTTCGGCGGGTTCAATTCACCCCTCCACTTT. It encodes CASSFGGFNSPLHF.

CDR3 loop: CSARDTLNHPNYGYTF. CDR3 nucleotide sequence: TGCAGTGCTAGAGACACACTGAACCACCCTAACTATGGCTACACCTTC. The chain joins TRBV20-1 to TRBJ1-2; D not certain. The CDR3 has 16 amino acids. Per the germline V gene, CDR1 is DFQATT and CDR2 is SNEGSKA (reference sequence). Trimming left V 0 bases short and J 0 bases short, with 14 bases between.

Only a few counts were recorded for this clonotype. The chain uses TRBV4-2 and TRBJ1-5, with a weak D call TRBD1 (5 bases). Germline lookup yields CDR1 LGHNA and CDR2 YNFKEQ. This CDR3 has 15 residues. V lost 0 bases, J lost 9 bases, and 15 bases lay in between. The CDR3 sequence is CASSQDGRGLRPQHF. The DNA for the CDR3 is TGTGCCAGCAGCCAAGACGGGCGGGGCCTCCGGCCCCAGCATTTT.

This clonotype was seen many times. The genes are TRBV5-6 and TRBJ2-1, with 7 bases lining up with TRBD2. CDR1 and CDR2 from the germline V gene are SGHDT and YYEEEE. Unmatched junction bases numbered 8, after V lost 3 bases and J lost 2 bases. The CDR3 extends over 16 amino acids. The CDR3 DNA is TGTGCCAGCAGCTCGGGGGGTGCGGGACCCTACAATGAGCAGTTCTTC. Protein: CASSSGGAGPYNEQFF.

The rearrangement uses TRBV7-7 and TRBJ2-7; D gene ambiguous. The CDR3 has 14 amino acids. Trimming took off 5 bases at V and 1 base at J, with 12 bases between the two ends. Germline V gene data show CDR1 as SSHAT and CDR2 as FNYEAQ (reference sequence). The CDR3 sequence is CASSPDGPSYEQYF. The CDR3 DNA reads TGTGCCAGCAGCCCGGACGGGCCTTCCTACGAGCAGTACTTC.

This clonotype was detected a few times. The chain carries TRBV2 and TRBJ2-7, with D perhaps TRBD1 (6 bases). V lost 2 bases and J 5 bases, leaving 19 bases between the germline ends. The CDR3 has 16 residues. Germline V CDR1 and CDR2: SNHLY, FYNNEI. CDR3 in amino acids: CASSELGAGSAHEQYF. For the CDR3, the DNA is TGTGCCAGCAGTGAACTGGGGGCGGGTTCTGCCCACGAGCAGTACTTC.

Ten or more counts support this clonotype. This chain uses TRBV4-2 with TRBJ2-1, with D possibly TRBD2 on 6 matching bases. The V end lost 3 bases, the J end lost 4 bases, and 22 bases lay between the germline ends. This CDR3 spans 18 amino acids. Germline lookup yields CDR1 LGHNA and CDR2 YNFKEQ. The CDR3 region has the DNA TGTGCCAGCAGCCACCCCCTGGGGGGTCCCGCTGAGTACAATGAGCAGTTCTTC. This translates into CASSHPLGGPAEYNEQFF.

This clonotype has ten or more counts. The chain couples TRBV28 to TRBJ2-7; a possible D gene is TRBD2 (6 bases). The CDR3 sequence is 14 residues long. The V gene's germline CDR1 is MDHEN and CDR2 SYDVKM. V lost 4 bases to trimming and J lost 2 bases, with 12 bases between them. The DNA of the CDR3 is TGTGCCAGCAGTTCCGGCGGGACCCCCTACGAGCAGTACGTC. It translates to CASSSGGTPYEQYV.

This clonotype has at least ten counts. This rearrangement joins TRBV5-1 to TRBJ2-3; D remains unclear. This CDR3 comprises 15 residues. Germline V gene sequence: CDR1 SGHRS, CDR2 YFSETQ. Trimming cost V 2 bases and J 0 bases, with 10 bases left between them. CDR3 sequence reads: CASSFKRSSTDTQYF. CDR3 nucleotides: TGCGCCAGCAGCTTTAAGAGATCTAGCACAGATACGCAGTATTTT.

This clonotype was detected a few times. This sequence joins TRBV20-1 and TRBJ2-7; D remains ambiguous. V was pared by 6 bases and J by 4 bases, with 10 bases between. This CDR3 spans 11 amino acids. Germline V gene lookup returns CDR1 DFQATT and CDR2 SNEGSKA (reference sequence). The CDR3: CSARRLYEQYF. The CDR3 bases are TGCAGTGCCAGACGTTTATACGAGCAGTACTTC.

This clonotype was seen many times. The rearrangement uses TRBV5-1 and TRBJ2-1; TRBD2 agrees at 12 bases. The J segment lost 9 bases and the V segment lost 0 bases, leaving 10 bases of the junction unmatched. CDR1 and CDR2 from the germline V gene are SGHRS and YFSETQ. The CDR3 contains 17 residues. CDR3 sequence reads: CASSLAGVTSGGSEQFF. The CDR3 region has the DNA TGCGCCAGCAGCTTGGCCGGTGTAACTAGCGGGGGGAGTGAGCAGTTCTTC.

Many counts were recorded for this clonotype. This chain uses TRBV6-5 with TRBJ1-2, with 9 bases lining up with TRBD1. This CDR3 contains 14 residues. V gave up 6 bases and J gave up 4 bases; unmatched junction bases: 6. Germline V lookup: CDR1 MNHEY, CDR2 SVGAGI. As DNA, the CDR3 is TGTGCCAGCAGCCACAGGGGGCAGGGCTATGGCTACACCTTC. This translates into CASSHRGQGYGYTF.

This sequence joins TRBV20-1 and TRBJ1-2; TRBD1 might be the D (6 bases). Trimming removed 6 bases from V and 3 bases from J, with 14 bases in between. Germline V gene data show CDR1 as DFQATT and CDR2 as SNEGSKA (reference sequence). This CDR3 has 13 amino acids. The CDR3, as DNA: TGCAGTGCGAGGGGGGGCCGTTACTATGGCTACACCTTC. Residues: CSARGGRYYGYTF.

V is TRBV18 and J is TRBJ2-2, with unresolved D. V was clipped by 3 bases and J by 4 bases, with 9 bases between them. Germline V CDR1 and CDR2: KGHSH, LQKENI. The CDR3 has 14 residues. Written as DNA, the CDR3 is TGTGCCAGCTCACCTAAGGGTGGCACCGGGGAGCTGTTTTTT. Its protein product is CASSPKGGTGELFF. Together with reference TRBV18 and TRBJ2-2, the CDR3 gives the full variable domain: NAGVMQNPRHLVRRRGQEARLRCSPMKGHSHVYWYRQLPEEGLKFMVYLQKENIIDESGMPKERFSAEFPKEGPSILRIQQVVRGDSAAYFCASSPKGGTGELFFGEGSRLTVL.

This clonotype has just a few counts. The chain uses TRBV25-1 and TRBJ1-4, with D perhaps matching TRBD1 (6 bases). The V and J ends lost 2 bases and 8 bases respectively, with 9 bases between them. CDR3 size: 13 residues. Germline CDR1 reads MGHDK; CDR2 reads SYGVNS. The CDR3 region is CASSERGREKLFF. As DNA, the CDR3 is TGTGCCAGCAGTGAAAGGGGGAGGGAAAAACTGTTTTTT.

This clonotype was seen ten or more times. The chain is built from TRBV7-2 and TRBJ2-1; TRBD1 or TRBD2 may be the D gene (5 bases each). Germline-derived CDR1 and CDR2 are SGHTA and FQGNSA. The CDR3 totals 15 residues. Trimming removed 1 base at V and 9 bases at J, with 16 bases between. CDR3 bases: TGTGCCAGCAGCTTAGTCGGGATGGTTGGGGGTGAGCAGTTCTTC. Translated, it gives CASSLVGMVGGEQFF.

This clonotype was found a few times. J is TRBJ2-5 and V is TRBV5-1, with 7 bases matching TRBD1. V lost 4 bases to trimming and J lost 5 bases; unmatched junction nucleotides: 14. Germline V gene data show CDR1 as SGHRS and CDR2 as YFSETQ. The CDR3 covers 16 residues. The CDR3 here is CASSPGPTGAGETQYF. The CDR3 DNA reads TGCGCCAGCAGCCCAGGCCCAACAGGGGCCGGCGAGACCCAGTACTTC. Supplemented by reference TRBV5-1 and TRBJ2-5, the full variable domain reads KAGVTQTPRYLIKTRGQQVTLSCSPISGHRSVSWYQQTPGQGLQFLFEYFSETQRNKGNFPGRFSGRQFSNSRSEMNVSTLELGDSALYLCASSPGPTGAGETQYFGPGTRLLVL.

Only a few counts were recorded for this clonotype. The CDR3 sequence is CASSSTGAATYNEQFF. The CDR3 region has the DNA TGTGCCAGCAGCTCGACAGGGGCCGCCACCTACAATGAGCAGTTCTTC. V and J are TRBV7-3 and TRBJ2-1, with TRBD1 matching 8 bases. Germline CDR1 reads SGHTA; CDR2 reads FQGTGA. J lost 2 bases, V lost 4 bases, and 7 bases had no gene match. This CDR3 has 16 amino acids.

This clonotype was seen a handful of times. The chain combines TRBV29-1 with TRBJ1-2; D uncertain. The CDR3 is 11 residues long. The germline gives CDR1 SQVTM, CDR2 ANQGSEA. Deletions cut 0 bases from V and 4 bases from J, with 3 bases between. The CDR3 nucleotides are TGCAGCGTTGAAGAAAGCTATGGCTACACCTTC. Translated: CSVEESYGYTF.

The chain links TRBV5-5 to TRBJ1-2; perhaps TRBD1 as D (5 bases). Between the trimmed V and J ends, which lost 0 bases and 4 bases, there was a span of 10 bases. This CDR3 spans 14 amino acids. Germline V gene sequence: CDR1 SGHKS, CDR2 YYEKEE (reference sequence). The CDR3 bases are TGTGCCAGCAGCTTGGCCCCAGGGTCCTATGGCTACACCTTC. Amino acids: CASSLAPGSYGYTF.

CDR3 nucleotides: TGTGCCAGCAGCCCACTTAGACTAGCGAGGTTCTTC. Translating it yields CASSPLRLARFF. The chain links TRBV11-2 to TRBJ2-1; 8 bases match TRBD2. The CDR3 runs 12 residues. Germline lookup yields CDR1 SGHAT and CDR2 FQNNGV. The V and J ends lost 5 bases and 15 bases, in that order; junction bases with no gene match: 9. The whole variable domain, remainder taken from reference TRBV11-2 and TRBJ2-1, is EAGVAQSPRYKIIEKRQSVAFWCNPISGHATLYWYQQILGQGPKLLIQFQNNGVVDDSQLPKDRFSAERLKGVDSTLKIQPAKLEDSAVYLCASSPLRLARFFGPGTRLTVL.

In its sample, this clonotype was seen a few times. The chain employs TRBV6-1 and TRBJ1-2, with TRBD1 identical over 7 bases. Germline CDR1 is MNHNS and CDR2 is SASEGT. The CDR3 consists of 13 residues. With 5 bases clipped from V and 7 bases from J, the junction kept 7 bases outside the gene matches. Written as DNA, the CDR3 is TGTGCCAGCAGTCCCACAGGGGAGGCTGGCTACACCTTC. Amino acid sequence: CASSPTGEAGYTF.